This T cell receptor beta chain stems from a study of Ad26.COV2.S vaccination and SARS-CoV-2 variants. Treatment indicated: some 19 received Ad26.COV2.S at low or high dose, single or two shots; several received placebo; per-sample allocation not given. Samples analyzed were those drawn on day 63 after the first vaccine or placebo injection. V lost 1 base and J lost 11, with 12 bases in between. Germline loops: CDR1 PRHDT, CDR2 FYEKMQ (reference sequence). The CDR3 spans 13 residues. On this clone: Antigen unknown.

Repertoires were generated with immunoSEQ multiplex PCR, while TCRdb's copy carries only in-frame clones and drops some. The sample records about 370,000 clones, 89% being singletons. Whole-study results and caveats: TCR breadth and depth estimates may have understated total T cell responses.

Material: peripheral blood, obtained in a trial of Ad26.COV2.S vaccine versus placebo. The receptor comes from a person between 18 and 65 years old who received the Ad26.COV2.S COVID-19 vaccine or a placebo. This chain connects TRBV13 to TRBJ1-5, with D perhaps TRBD1 (5 bases). CDR3 coding DNA: TGTGCCAGCAGCTTAGAAGGGGACTCGGCCCAGCATTTT. Amino acid sequence: CASSLEGDSAQHF.